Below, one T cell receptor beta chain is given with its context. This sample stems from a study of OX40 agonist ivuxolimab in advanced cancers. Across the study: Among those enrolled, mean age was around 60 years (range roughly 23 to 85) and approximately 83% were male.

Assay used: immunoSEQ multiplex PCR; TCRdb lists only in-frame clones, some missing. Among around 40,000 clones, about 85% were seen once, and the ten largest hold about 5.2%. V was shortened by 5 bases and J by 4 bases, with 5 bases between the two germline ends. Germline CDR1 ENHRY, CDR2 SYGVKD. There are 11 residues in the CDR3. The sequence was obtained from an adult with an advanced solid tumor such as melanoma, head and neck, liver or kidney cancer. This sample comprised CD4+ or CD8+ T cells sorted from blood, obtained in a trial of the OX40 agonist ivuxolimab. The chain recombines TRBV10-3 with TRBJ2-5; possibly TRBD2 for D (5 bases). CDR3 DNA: TGTGCCATCAGTCGGGGAGAGACCCAGTACTTC. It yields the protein CAISRGETQYF.